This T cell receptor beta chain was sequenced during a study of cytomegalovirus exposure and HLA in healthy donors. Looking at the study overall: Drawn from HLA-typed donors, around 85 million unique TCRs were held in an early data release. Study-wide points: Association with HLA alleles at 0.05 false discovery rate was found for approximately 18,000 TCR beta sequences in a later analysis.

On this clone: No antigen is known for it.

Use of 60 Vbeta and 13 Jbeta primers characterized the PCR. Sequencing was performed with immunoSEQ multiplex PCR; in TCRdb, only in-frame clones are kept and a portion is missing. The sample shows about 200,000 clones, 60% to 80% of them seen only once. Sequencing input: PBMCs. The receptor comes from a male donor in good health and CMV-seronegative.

CDR3 nucleotide sequence: TGTGCCAGCAGCACTAAGCGGGAGGGGAACTACGAGCAGTACTTC. Translated: CASSTKREGNYEQYF. The V call is TRBV21-1, the J call TRBJ2-7; the DNA was not used to check the table's D call, TRBD2. TRBV21-1 is shown as a pseudogene. The length of the CDR3 is 15 residues.